A selection of T cell receptor beta chains follows, all from one sample in a study of CD8+CD57+ T cells in acquired aplastic anemia. Each CDR3 protein is one row after TCRdb ran MiXCR on the reads. The sample carries roughly 80,000 distinct CDR3 sequences, 60% to 75% recorded once. The sequencing input was sorted CD4+, CD8+, or CD8+CD57+ T cells (not recorded which) from PBMCs. Receptors were obtained from a human donor with aplastic anemia. Both conserved end residues are part of each CDR3. The D gene is left open where the match is weak. Only part of the rows carry a size: once, few, many, or a class if the clone is expanded.

clone size: few; J gene: TRBJ2-5; V gene: TRBV24-1; CDR3 length: 14; D gene: .; CDR3 DNA: TGTGCCACCAGTGACCCAGGGGGGCAAGAGACCCAGTACTTC; CDR3 protein: CATSDPGGQETQYF
clone size: many; J gene: TRBJ2-1; V gene: TRBV5-1; CDR3 length: 14; D gene: .; CDR3 DNA: TGCGCCAGCAGCTTCGGAACAGGGAGAAATGAGCAGTTCTTC; CDR3 protein: CASSFGTGRNEQFF
clone size: .; J gene: TRBJ1-3; V gene: TRBV19; CDR3 length: 13; D gene: .; CDR3 DNA: TGTGCCAGTAGCCGGGACTCTGGAAACACCATATATTTT; CDR3 protein: CASSRDSGNTIYF
clone size: .; J gene: TRBJ2-7; V gene: TRBV4-2; CDR3 length: 15; D gene: .; CDR3 DNA: TGTGCCAGCAGCCAAGAAGGGGGGAGCAGGTACGAGCAGTACTTC; CDR3 protein: CASSQEGGSRYEQYF
clone size: few; J gene: TRBJ1-5; V gene: TRBV19; CDR3 length: 16; D gene: TRBD1; CDR3 DNA: TGTGCCAGTAGTATTTCCGGGACAGATAGCAATCAGCCCCAGCATTTT; CDR3 protein: CASSISGTDSNQPQHF
clone size: .; J gene: TRBJ2-7; V gene: TRBV12-3/TRBV12-4; CDR3 length: 14; D gene: TRBD2; CDR3 DNA: TGTGCCAGCAGCATCGGACTAGCACGCTACGAGCAGTACTTC; CDR3 protein: CASSIGLARYEQYF
clone size: once; J gene: TRBJ2-1; V gene: TRBV9; CDR3 length: 15; D gene: .; CDR3 DNA: TGTGCCAGCAGCGTAGCGGGGGGCATCTACAATGAGCAGTTCTTC; CDR3 protein: CASSVAGGIYNEQFF
clone size: .; J gene: TRBJ1-2; V gene: TRBV11-1; CDR3 length: 16; D gene: TRBD1; CDR3 DNA: TGTGCCAGCAGCTTATCCCAGGACAGGGTCTACAGTGGCTACACCTTC; CDR3 protein: CASSLSQDRVYSGYTF
clone size: .; J gene: TRBJ2-6; V gene: TRBV7-3; CDR3 length: 16; D gene: .; CDR3 DNA: TGTGCCAGTAGCTTCACCGGGAGCTCGGGGGCCAACGTCCTGACTTTC; CDR3 protein: CASSFTGSSGANVLTF
clone size: few; J gene: TRBJ1-3; V gene: TRBV10-3; CDR3 length: 16; D gene: .; CDR3 DNA: TGTGCCATCAGTGACACTGCAGGGAGGTATAGAGACACCATATATTTT; CDR3 protein: CAISDTAGRYRDTIYF
clone size: .; J gene: TRBJ2-1; V gene: TRBV10-2; CDR3 length: 13; D gene: TRBD2; CDR3 DNA: TGCGCCAGCAGCAGGACTAGCAGCAATGAGCAGTTCTTC; CDR3 protein: CASSRTSSNEQFF
clone size: .; J gene: TRBJ1-4; V gene: TRBV11-1; CDR3 length: 17; D gene: TRBD1; CDR3 DNA: TGTGCCAGCACCCAGACAGGGGATTGGGAAAAAAATGAAAAACTGTTTTTT; CDR3 protein: CASTQTGDWEKNEKLFF
clone size: many; J gene: TRBJ2-1; V gene: TRBV13; CDR3 length: 12; D gene: .; CDR3 DNA: TGTGCCAGCAGCCCCCCCCTCAGTGAGCAGTTCTTC; CDR3 protein: CASSPPLSEQFF
clone size: .; J gene: TRBJ2-7; V gene: TRBV10-2; CDR3 length: 14; D gene: .; CDR3 DNA: TGCGCCAGCACCGGACGGCGGATCTCCTACGAGCAGTACTTC; CDR3 protein: CASTGRRISYEQYF
clone size: .; J gene: TRBJ1-4; V gene: TRBV9; CDR3 length: 16; D gene: .; CDR3 DNA: TGTGCCAGCAGCGTAGCTGGGGGGACTACTAATGAAAAACTGTTTTTT; CDR3 protein: CASSVAGGTTNEKLFF
clone size: .; J gene: TRBJ2-7; V gene: TRBV20-1; CDR3 length: 12; D gene: .; CDR3 DNA: TGCAGTGCTAGAGATATTGGCCAGGAGCAGTACTTC; CDR3 protein: CSARDIGQEQYF
clone size: .; J gene: TRBJ2-3; V gene: TRBV13; CDR3 length: 12; D gene: .; CDR3 DNA: TGTGCCAGCAGCCAAGCGGCGGGTACGCAGTATTTT; CDR3 protein: CASSQAAGTQYF
clone size: .; J gene: TRBJ2-2; V gene: TRBV24-1; CDR3 length: 15; D gene: TRBD1; CDR3 DNA: TGTGCCACCAGTGAACCGGACAGGGACACCGGGGAGCTGTTTTTT; CDR3 protein: CATSEPDRDTGELFF
clone size: .; J gene: TRBJ2-6; V gene: TRBV15; CDR3 length: 17; D gene: TRBD2; CDR3 DNA: TGTGCCACCAGCAGCCTAGCGGCGTTCTCTGGGGCCAACGTCCTGACTTTC; CDR3 protein: CATSSLAAFSGANVLTF
clone size: .; J gene: TRBJ2-7; V gene: TRBV7-9; CDR3 length: 14; D gene: .; CDR3 DNA: TGTGCCAGCAACAATGTCGTCTTCCCCTACGAGCAGTACTTC; CDR3 protein: CASNNVVFPYEQYF
clone size: .; J gene: TRBJ2-5; V gene: TRBV7-6; CDR3 length: 13; D gene: .; CDR3 DNA: TGTGCCAGCAGCTTAAGAATAGGAGAGACCCAGTACTTC; CDR3 protein: CASSLRIGETQYF
clone size: .; J gene: TRBJ1-5; V gene: TRBV25-1; CDR3 length: 14; D gene: .; CDR3 DNA: TGTGCCAGCAGTGAATGGGTGTCTAATCAGCCCCAGCATTTT; CDR3 protein: CASSEWVSNQPQHF
clone size: .; J gene: TRBJ2-1; V gene: TRBV7-9; CDR3 length: 13; D gene: .; CDR3 DNA: TGTGCCAGCAGCTTTGGTGGCTACAATGAGCAGTTCTTC; CDR3 protein: CASSFGGYNEQFF
clone size: .; J gene: TRBJ2-1; V gene: TRBV19; CDR3 length: 14; D gene: TRBD2; CDR3 DNA: TGTGCCAGTAGTTTGCGGGAGACGCGTTTTGAGCAGTTCTTC; CDR3 protein: CASSLRETRFEQFF
clone size: few; J gene: TRBJ1-3; V gene: TRBV25-1; CDR3 length: 12; D gene: .; CDR3 DNA: TGTGCCAGCAGTGAAGTGGGAAACACCATATATTTT; CDR3 protein: CASSEVGNTIYF
clone size: few; J gene: TRBJ2-2; V gene: TRBV24-1; CDR3 length: 16; D gene: TRBD1; CDR3 DNA: TGTGCCACCAGTGACTTTGGACAGGGGAGGGACGGGGAGCTGTTTTTT; CDR3 protein: CATSDFGQGRDGELFF
clone size: .; J gene: TRBJ1-6; V gene: TRBV29-1; CDR3 length: 13; D gene: TRBD1; CDR3 DNA: TGCAGCGTCGGGGACAGTTCTAATTCACCCCTCCACTTT; CDR3 protein: CSVGDSSNSPLHF
clone size: .; J gene: TRBJ2-2; V gene: TRBV15; CDR3 length: 14; D gene: .; CDR3 DNA: TGTGCCACCAGCAGTGGACAGAACACCGGGGAGCTGTTTTTT; CDR3 protein: CATSSGQNTGELFF
clone size: .; J gene: TRBJ1-2; V gene: TRBV9; CDR3 length: 14; D gene: .; CDR3 DNA: TGTGCCAGCAGCGTTACCCCTTTCAACTATGGCTACACCTTC; CDR3 protein: CASSVTPFNYGYTF
clone size: .; J gene: TRBJ2-1; V gene: TRBV7-3; CDR3 length: 15; D gene: .; CDR3 DNA: TGTGCCAGCAGCTTGACGTCCGTAGCGAGCAATGAGCAGTTCTTC; CDR3 protein: CASSLTSVASNEQFF